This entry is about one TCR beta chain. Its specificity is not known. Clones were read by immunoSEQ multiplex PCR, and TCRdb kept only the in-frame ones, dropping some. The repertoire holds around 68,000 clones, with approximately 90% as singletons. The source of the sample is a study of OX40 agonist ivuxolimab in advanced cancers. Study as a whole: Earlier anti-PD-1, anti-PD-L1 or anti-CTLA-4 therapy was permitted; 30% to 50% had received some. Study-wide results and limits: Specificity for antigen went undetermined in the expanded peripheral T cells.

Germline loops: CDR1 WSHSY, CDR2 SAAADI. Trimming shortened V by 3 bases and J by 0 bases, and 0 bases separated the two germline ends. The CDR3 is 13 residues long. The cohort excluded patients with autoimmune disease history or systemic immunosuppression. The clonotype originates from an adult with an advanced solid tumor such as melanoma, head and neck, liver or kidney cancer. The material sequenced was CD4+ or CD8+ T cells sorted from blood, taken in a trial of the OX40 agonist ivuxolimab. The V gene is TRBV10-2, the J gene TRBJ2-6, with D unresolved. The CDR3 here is CASSDSGANVLTF. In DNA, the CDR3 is TGCGCCAGCAGTGACTCTGGGGCCAACGTCCTGACTTTC.